Presented here are 20 T cell receptor beta chains from one specimen sequenced in a study of early T cells in non-severe SARS-CoV-2 infection. MiXCR, applied by TCRdb to the 5' RACE reads, yields one record per CDR3 protein. Of just over 65,000 distinct CDR3 sequences listed, approximately 13% are singletons. Source material: whole blood. The receptors here all came from an adult who was a healthcare worker with PCR-confirmed SARS-CoV-2 infection or an uninfected control (not recorded which).

In this sample, this clonotype turned up a few times. This chain connects TRBV6-2 or TRBV6-3 to TRBJ1-2, with unresolved D. V was clipped by 5 bases and J by 4 bases, with 11 bases between them. The CDR3 runs to 13 residues. Germline CDR1 is MNHEY and CDR2 is SVGEGT. The CDR3 coding sequence is TGTGCCAGCAGTCCGGGCTCGCTCTATGGCTACACCTTC. Residues: CASSPGSLYGYTF.

This clonotype was detected a few times. V usage is TRBV4-1 and J usage is TRBJ1-6; a weak D match, TRBD1 (6 bases). This CDR3 is built from 14 residues. Trimming removed 1 base at V and 14 bases at J, with 15 bases between. CDR1 is MGHRA, CDR2 YSYEKL, per germline. This chain's CDR3 is CASSQGMDSRTLHF. CDR3 coding DNA: TGCGCCAGCAGCCAAGGTATGGACAGTCGAACCCTCCACTTT.

This clonotype was found many times. The V gene is TRBV12-3 or TRBV12-4, the J gene TRBJ2-7, with 8 bases that match TRBD2. There are 15 residues in the CDR3. Trimming took 4 bases from V and 5 from J; bases not matched to a gene: 10. The CDR3 DNA sequence: TGTGCCAGCAGTTGGTCCAGGACTAGCAGCCACGAGCAGTACTTC. Translated: CASSWSRTSSHEQYF.

CDR3 protein: CSAGGSNQPQHF. The DNA for the CDR3 is TGCAGCGCAGGGGGGAGCAATCAGCCCCAGCATTTT. The rearrangement links TRBV29-1 to TRBJ1-5, with 7 bases matching TRBD1. V was pared by 7 bases and J by 1 base, with 1 base of the junction left unmatched. Germline V gene lookup returns CDR1 SQVTM and CDR2 ANQGSEA. This CDR3 is 12 amino acids long.

V is TRBV3-1 and J is TRBJ2-1, with 12 bases identical to TRBD2. Germline V gene sequence: CDR1 LGHDT, CDR2 YNNKEL (reference sequence). CDR3 length equals 14 residues. With V trimmed by 4 bases and J by 9 bases, 4 bases remained unmatched. CDR3 in DNA: TGTGCCAGCAGCCGGACTAGCGGGATGGTTGAGCAGTTCTTC. Protein: CASSRTSGMVEQFF.

The chain carries TRBV27 and TRBJ2-1; 11 bases line up with TRBD2. Per germline, CDR1 MNHEY and CDR2 SMNVEV (reference sequence). After removal of 5 bases from V and 3 bases from J, the junction contained 3 bases not matched to a gene. The CDR3 loop spans 15 amino acids. The CDR3 nucleotides read TGTGCCAGCAGTGCCGGGACTAGCGGCTACAATGAGCAGTTCTTC. This translates into CASSAGTSGYNEQFF.

V usage is TRBV27 and J usage is TRBJ2-7; 11 bases are shared with TRBD1. Germline V gives CDR1 MNHEY, CDR2 SMNVEV (reference sequence). Unmatched junction bases numbered 0, after V lost 6 bases and J lost 2 bases. This CDR3 comprises 13 residues. As DNA, the CDR3 is TGTGCCAGCAGGGGACAGGGGGCCTACGAGCAGTACTTC. This translates into CASRGQGAYEQYF.

The V gene is TRBV5-4, the J gene TRBJ2-1; tentative D call: TRBD2 (5 bases). From germline, CDR1 is SGHNT and CDR2 YYREEE (reference sequence). The V end lost 0 bases, the J end lost 7 bases, and 11 bases lay between the germline ends. The CDR3 sequence is 14 residues long. CDR3 protein: CASSLGGSANEQFF. CDR3 coding DNA: TGTGCCAGCAGCTTGGGGGGTAGCGCTAATGAGCAGTTCTTC.

The table lists this clonotype with a count of one. This rearrangement joins TRBV28 to TRBJ2-7, with no clear D. Trimming cost V 1 base and J 7 bases, with 20 bases left between them. Germline values: CDR1 MDHEN, CDR2 SYDVKM. The CDR3 length is 16 residues. In DNA form, the CDR3 reads TGTGCCAGCAGTTTATCCCTCCCTGGCCCCTTCGTGGAGCAGTACTTC. Amino acid sequence: CASSLSLPGPFVEQYF.

In regard to this clonotype: A read error may account for a junction end that differs from germline. The chain recombines TRBV7-7 with TRBJ2-2; D remains unclear. This CDR3 is 14 amino acids long. Germline V gene sequence: CDR1 SSHAT, CDR2 FNYEAQ (reference sequence). CDR3 in DNA: TGTGCTAGCAGCTTAGCCAGCAACACCGGGGAGCTGTTTTTT. Amino acids: CASSLASNTGELFF.

This clonotype was observed at least ten times. The J gene is TRBJ2-7, the V gene TRBV3-1; 10 nucleotides align to TRBD1. CDR3 length: 16 residues. V gave up 1 base and J gave up 6 bases; unmatched junction bases: 9. Germline V gene sequence: CDR1 LGHDT, CDR2 YNNKEL (reference sequence). CDR3 in DNA: TGTGCCAGCAGCCAAGCAACCGGGACAGGGGCCGTCGAGCAGTACTTC. Amino acids: CASSQATGTGAVEQYF.

This clonotype has at least ten counts. V is TRBV20-1 and J is TRBJ2-7, with a weak D call TRBD1 (6 bases). The CDR3 has 13 amino acids. The germline CDR1 and CDR2 sequences are DFQATT and SNEGSKA (reference sequence). V was pared by 3 bases and J by 2 bases, with 11 bases between. Here the CDR3 DNA reads TGCAGTGCTAGGAGGGGGACCCCCTACGAGCAGTACTTC. Translated, it gives CSARRGTPYEQYF.

Of note for this clonotype: At one boundary the junction diverges from the germline segment, which might be a read error. The rearrangement joins TRBV6-5 to TRBJ2-3; D ambiguous. This CDR3 has 14 residues. CDR1 MNHEY and CDR2 SVGAGI come from the germline V gene. The CDR3 spells CASSYSASTDTQYF. CDR3 DNA sequence: TGTGCTAGCAGTTACTCCGCTAGTACAGATACGCAGTATTTT.

This clonotype was picked up a small number of times. The chain employs TRBV13 and TRBJ1-5; D perhaps matches TRBD1 (5 bases). Germline values: CDR1 PRHDT, CDR2 FYEKMQ (reference sequence). This CDR3 is 15 amino acids long. V dropped 5 bases and J dropped 5 bases, with 16 bases sitting between them. CDR3 DNA: TGTGCCAGCAGCCTGGGCTGGGGGGTGGATCAGCCCCAGCATTTT. The encoded protein is CASSLGWGVDQPQHF.

This clonotype was counted a few times. The rearrangement joins TRBV28 to TRBJ2-5; 7 nucleotides match TRBD2. The CDR3 covers 15 residues. V trimming: 4 bases; J trimming: 3 bases; junction bases outside the gene matches: 8. Germline assignment: CDR1 MDHEN and CDR2 SYDVKM. The CDR3 loop reads CASSSMTSSKETQYF. CDR3 bases: TGTGCCAGCAGTTCCATGACTAGCAGTAAAGAGACCCAGTACTTC.

The chain is built from TRBV5-1 and TRBJ2-3; the D is unclear. Trimming removed 2 bases from V and 1 base from J, with 2 bases in between. The CDR3 totals 12 residues. Germline V gene sequence: CDR1 SGHRS, CDR2 YFSETQ. CDR3 sequence reads: CASSFRTDTQYF. DNA for the CDR3: TGCGCCAGCAGCTTCCGCACAGATACGCAGTATTTT.

This chain connects TRBV28 to TRBJ1-1; no firm D call. There are 11 residues in the CDR3. Germline CDR1 and CDR2: MDHEN and SYDVKM. With 7 bases removed from V and 0 bases from J, the gap between germline ends came to 3 bases. CDR3 nucleotides: TGTGCCAGCATCCTGAACACTGAAGCTTTCTTT. Its translation is CASILNTEAFF.

The CDR3 DNA reads TGCAGCGTTGACTGGAGGACAGGGAACACTGAAGCTTTCTTT. Translation: CSVDWRTGNTEAFF. The chain links TRBV29-1 to TRBJ1-1; 7 nucleotides align to TRBD1. With V trimmed by 3 bases and J by 1 base, 5 bases remained unmatched. From germline, CDR1 is SQVTM and CDR2 ANQGSEA. This CDR3 comprises 14 residues.

This clonotype was recorded a few times. The CDR3 reads CASSDYQETQYF. CDR3 sequence (DNA): TGTGCCAGTTCGGACTACCAAGAGACCCAGTACTTC. The rearrangement joins TRBV28 to TRBJ2-5; perhaps TRBD2 as D (5 bases). This CDR3 is built from 12 residues. CDR1 is MDHEN and CDR2 is SYDVKM in the germline V gene. V was shortened by 9 bases and J by 0 bases, with 8 bases between the two germline ends.

V gene TRBV5-1 combines with J gene TRBJ2-7; D unclear. The CDR3 is made up of 15 amino acids. The germline CDR1 and CDR2 sequences are SGHRS and YFSETQ. Trimming took off 4 bases at V and 6 bases at J, with 20 bases between the two ends. The CDR3 loop is CASSPGQARVIEQYF. CDR3 in DNA: TGCGCCAGCAGCCCCGGTCAGGCTAGGGTGATCGAGCAGTACTTC.